Listed below are T cell receptor beta chains from one sample, sequenced in a study of T cells after yellow fever vaccination. MiXCR, run by TCRdb on the 5' RACE reads, gives a single entry per CDR3 protein. The sample includes some 400,000 distinct CDR3 sequences, roughly 6.2% seen only once; the top ten take about 15%. The sample was PBMCs, taken 5 days after the yellow fever booster vaccination. Receptors were obtained from a man aged 25 to 40 who received the YFV17D yellow fever vaccine. The CDR3 runs from the conserved cysteine through the conserved F or W. D genes are given only for firm matches. The size field is filled for only some rows; it gives once, few, many or a size class.

few | TRBJ2-1 | TRBV12-3/TRBV12-4 | TRBD2 | TGTGCCAGCACTCTGGCCCCGACTAGCGGGGGTAATGAGCAGTTCTTC | CASTLAPTSGGNEQFF
. | TRBJ2-7 | TRBV3-1 | TRBD2 | TGTGCCTGCTCCCTAAGAGGCGGGAGGGCCTACGAGCAGTACTTC | CACSLRGGRAYEQYF
many | TRBJ2-1 | TRBV28 | . | TGTGCCAGCAGACCAAGCGCTGCGACCGGGACCCTAGCCAGACGCAATGAGCAGTTCTTC | CASRPSAATGTLARRNEQFF
many | TRBJ2-7 | TRBV12-3/TRBV12-4 | . | TGTGCCAGCAGTCCTGCCGACGGTCGGCAGCAGTACTTC | CASSPADGRQQYF
many | TRBJ2-2 | TRBV6-2/TRBV6-3 | . | TGTGCCAGCAGTTACTTGTTCGGGAGTGGCACCGGGGAGCTGTTTTTT | CASSYLFGSGTGELFF
few | TRBJ2-5 | TRBV6-1 | . | TGTGCCAGCAGTCCCGAGAAGGCGCTAAACCGGTACTTC | CASSPEKALNRYF
. | TRBJ1-1 | TRBV4-3 | . | TGCGCCAGCAGCCAAGAGCCCGACCTGCCGGGGGAAGCTTTCTTT | CASSQEPDLPGEAFF
. | TRBJ1-1 | TRBV21-1 | . | TGTGCCAGCAGCGCCGACAGGGGGGGATTTATGAACACTGAAGCTTTCTTT | CASSADRGGFMNTEAFF
few | TRBJ2-7 | TRBV19 | . | TGTGCATCCGGGGACGCCTACGAGCAGTACTTC | CASGDAYEQYF
many | TRBJ2-7 | TRBV28 | TRBD1 | TGTGCCAGCAGTCCCCCGATCGGACAGGACTTATACGAGCAGTACTTC | CASSPPIGQDLYEQYF
. | TRBJ2-7 | TRBV5-1 | . | TGCGCCAGCAGCGGGATGGACGGAAACTACGAGCAGTACTTC | CASSGMDGNYEQYF
. | TRBJ1-3 | TRBV10-3 | . | TGTGCCATCAGGACAGACTCTGGAAACACCATATATTTT | CAIRTDSGNTIYF
. | TRBJ2-7 | TRBV3-1 | TRBD2 | TGTGCCAGCAGCCAAGCGGGGGGGTTGTACTTC | CASSQAGGLYF
. | TRBJ2-2 | TRBV5-5 | . | TGTGCCAGCAGCTCTCAATGGGAGCTGTTTTTT | CASSSQWELFF
. | TRBJ1-1 | TRBV6-5 | . | TGTGCCAGCAAGGGACCCACTGAAGCTTTCTTT | CASKGPTEAFF
few | TRBJ2-7 | TRBV5-4 | . | TGTGCCAGCAGCTTGGGACCTTCTGAGCGGGAGCAGTACTTC | CASSLGPSEREQYF
many | TRBJ2-7 | TRBV5-1 | . | TGCGCCAGCAGCTTGGGACAGATTCCCTACGAGCAGTACTTC | CASSLGQIPYEQYF
. | TRBJ1-5 | TRBV30 | . | TGTGCCTGGAGGGGAGGGGGGCCCCAGCATTTT | CAWRGGGPQHF
. | TRBJ1-6 | TRBV30 | . | TGTGCCTGGAGCGGGAGGCATGCCTACAATTCACCCCTCCACTTT | CAWSGRHAYNSPLHF
. | TRBJ2-1 | TRBV9 | . | TGTGCCAGCAGCGTACTCCCCGGGACGGACGGCTACAATGAGCCGTTCTTC | CASSVLPGTDGYNEPFF
many | TRBJ2-7 | TRBV12-3/TRBV12-4 | . | TGTGCCAGCAGTTTAATGGGGCAGGCCTACGAGCAGTACTTC | CASSLMGQAYEQYF
many | TRBJ2-4 | TRBV7-2 | . | TGTGCCAGCAGCTTAACCCTAGCCAAAAACATTCAGTACTTC | CASSLTLAKNIQYF
. | TRBJ2-2 | TRBV29-1 | . | TGCAGCTTTAGCGACTCCACCGGGGAGCTGTTTTTT | CSFSDSTGELFF
few | TRBJ2-5 | TRBV5-1 | . | TGCGCCAGCAGCTCGGACGGGGCGCAAGAGACCCAGTACTTC | CASSSDGAQETQYF
few | TRBJ2-7 | TRBV5-1 | TRBD1 | TGCGCCAGCAGCACTGGGGACAGGGGTCACGAGCAGTACTTC | CASSTGDRGHEQYF
. | TRBJ1-2 | TRBV5-1 | TRBD1 | TGCGCCAGCAGTATCGTACAGGGGGCCGACACCTTC | CASSIVQGADTF
few | TRBJ2-1 | TRBV29-1 | TRBD1 | TGCAGCGTAGAAAACCGGGACAGGGTTAAGGATGAGCAGTTCTTC | CSVENRDRVKDEQFF
many | TRBJ1-5 | TRBV15 | . | TGTGCCACCAGCAGTTCGACAGCGAACAATCAGCCCCAGCATTTT | CATSSSTANNQPQHF
few | TRBJ1-1 | TRBV10-3 | . | TGTGCCATCAGTGATACCCCAAACACTGAAGCTTTCTTT | CAISDTPNTEAFF